One and the same sample provided the 32 T cell receptor beta chains below, sequenced in a study of OX40 agonist ivuxolimab in advanced cancers. Profiled with immunoSEQ multiplex PCR; TCRdb holds only in-frame clones, not every one. The sample has 34,000 or so clones; more than 60% are singletons. This sample comprised CD4+ or CD8+ T cells sorted from blood, obtained in a trial of the OX40 agonist ivuxolimab. The receptors derive from an adult with an advanced solid tumor such as melanoma, head and neck, liver or kidney cancer.

This clone was seen a few times. The rearrangement joins TRBV18 to TRBJ1-1; D not certain. V was clipped by 5 bases and J by 11 bases, with 15 bases between them. The CDR3 length is 12 residues. Germline V CDR1 and CDR2: KGHSH, LQKENI. CDR3: CASSAQLGDAFF. In DNA form, the CDR3 reads TGTGCCAGCTCAGCCCAGCTGGGCGACGCTTTCTTT.

This clone was detected once. The genes are TRBV19 and TRBJ1-2, with 10 positions matching TRBD1. V lost 6 bases and J lost 2; bases outside the gene matches: 6. The germline CDR1 and CDR2 sequences are LNHDA and SQIVND (reference sequence). This CDR3 has 15 residues. CDR3 DNA: TGTGCCAGTAGGGGACAGGGGAAGACAAACTATGGCTACACCTTC. It specifies CASRGQGKTNYGYTF.

The rearrangement links TRBV19 to TRBJ1-5; no reliable D call. From germline, CDR1 is LNHDA and CDR2 SQIVND (reference sequence). V lost 6 bases, J lost 5 bases, and 14 bases lay in between. The CDR3 is 14 residues long. The CDR3 nucleotides are TGTGCCAGTAGCCCCCGTTATCTATATCAGCCCCAGCATTTT. It is translated as CASSPRYLYQPQHF.

The chain carries TRBV27 and TRBJ1-5; D is uncertain. The V and J ends lost 6 bases and 7 bases respectively, with 22 bases between them. This CDR3 is 16 amino acids long. Per the germline V gene, CDR1 is MNHEY and CDR2 is SMNVEV (reference sequence). CDR3 protein: CASRESRAPGGQPQHF. In DNA, the CDR3 is TGTGCCAGCAGAGAATCCCGGGCCCCGGGCGGGCAGCCCCAGCATTTT.

V usage is TRBV5-1 and J usage is TRBJ2-4; 8 bases are a match to TRBD1. Germline V gives CDR1 SGHRS, CDR2 YFSETQ. The CDR3 consists of 17 residues. The trim removed 0 bases at V and 1 base at J, leaving 6 bases unmatched. CDR3 protein: CASSLAVAGGAKNIQYF. In nucleotides, the CDR3 is TGCGCCAGCAGCTTGGCCGTCGCAGGGGGCGCCAAAAACATTCAGTACTTC.

The genes are TRBV7-6 and TRBJ1-1; maybe TRBD1 (5 bases). The CDR3 consists of 16 residues. Germline CDR1 SGHVS, CDR2 FNYEAQ. Trimming pared 1 base from V and 0 bases from J, leaving 12 bases between. CDR3 DNA sequence: TGTGCCAGCAGCTTAGGTTATGGAGGGGTGAACACTGAAGCTTTCTTT. It yields the protein CASSLGYGGVNTEAFF.

This chain joins TRBV30 and TRBJ1-2, with D perhaps matching TRBD1 (6 bases). The V and J ends lost 4 bases and 8 bases respectively, with 17 bases between them. Germline V gene sequence: CDR1 GTSNPN, CDR2 SVGIG (reference sequence). The CDR3 spans 13 residues. The CDR3 spells CAWTLTLQGGYTF. The CDR3 nucleotides read TGTGCCTGGACTCTGACACTACAGGGAGGCTACACCTTC.

The V and J genes are TRBV7-9 and TRBJ1-6, with D tentatively TRBD1 (6 bases). CDR3 length equals 14 residues. CDR1 is SEHNR and CDR2 is FQNEAQ in the germline V gene (reference sequence). The V end was cut by 5 bases, the J end by 10 bases, with 15 bases between. The CDR3 protein is CASSPAGAGSPLHF. In DNA form, the CDR3 reads TGTGCCAGCAGCCCCGCGGGGGCTGGGTCACCCCTCCACTTT.

CDR3 in DNA: TGCAGCGTTGCCCAGGGGGCCGGATTTGAAGCTTTCTTT. It is translated as CSVAQGAGFEAFF. The J gene is TRBJ1-1, the V gene TRBV29-1; 8 nucleotides line up with TRBD1. V dropped 4 bases and J dropped 7; count of bases not matched to a gene: 8. The CDR3 contains 13 residues. Looked up from germline, CDR1 is SQVTM and CDR2 is ANQGSEA.

The rearrangement joins TRBV5-5 to TRBJ1-1, with TRBD1 matching 11 bases. In germline, CDR1 is SGHKS, CDR2 YYEKEE (reference sequence). The V and J ends lost 4 bases and 6 bases, in that order; junction bases with no gene match: 17. This CDR3 comprises 18 residues. CDR3 amino acids: CASSPIPGTGGGSAEAFF. CDR3 DNA: TGTGCCAGCAGCCCCATACCTGGGACAGGGGGTGGGTCGGCTGAAGCTTTCTTT.

The chain joins TRBV9 to TRBJ1-1; tentatively, D is TRBD1 (6 bases). This CDR3 is 16 amino acids long. The V end was cut by 0 bases, the J end by 1 base, with 13 bases between. Looked up from germline, CDR1 is SGDLS and CDR2 is YYNGEE. The CDR3 region is CASSVGNRAANTEAFF. The CDR3 nucleotides are TGTGCCAGCAGCGTAGGGAACAGGGCGGCGAACACTGAAGCTTTCTTT.

This clone has a single count. V and J are TRBV18 and TRBJ1-2; possible D gene TRBD1, 6 bases. The CDR3 has 18 residues. From germline, CDR1 is KGHSH and CDR2 LQKENI. Trimming took 3 bases from V and 1 from J, leaving 21 bases between them. In DNA form, the CDR3 reads TGTGCCAGCTCACCGCTGGGCCACAGGGTTCGCGATAACTATGGCTACACCTTC. Its translation: CASSPLGHRVRDNYGYTF.

Concerning this clone: The conserved phenylalanine or tryptophan normally closing the CDR3 is absent here, so this likely arose from a read error. This chain joins TRBV6-5 and TRBJ1-2; tentative D call: TRBD1 (5 bases). The CDR3 contains 14 residues. Trimming removed 7 bases from V and 8 bases from J, with 20 bases in between. Germline V gene sequence: CDR1 MNHEY, CDR2 SVGAGI. The DNA of the CDR3 is TGTGCCAGCACCTTCTCATTCGGGGGAGGAGGCTACACCCTC. It is translated as CASTFSFGGGGYTL.

V and J are TRBV7-9 and TRBJ1-2; D call uncertain. CDR3 size: 12 residues. Germline V gene data show CDR1 as SEHNR and CDR2 as FQNEAQ (reference sequence). V was trimmed by 3 bases and J by 4 bases, leaving 6 bases between them. The CDR3 DNA reads as TGTGCCAGCAGCTTGGGGAGCTATGGCTACACCTTC. Its translation: CASSLGSYGYTF.

The chain is built from TRBV7-9 and TRBJ1-4; D is undetermined. The germline CDR1 and CDR2 sequences are SEHNR and FQNEAQ (reference sequence). The CDR3 runs to 15 residues. V was trimmed by 5 bases and J by 5 bases, leaving 15 bases between them. CDR3 DNA sequence: TGTGCCAGCAGCCCTCTACGGGGTTCGAATGAAAAACTGTTTTTT. It translates to CASSPLRGSNEKLFF.

J is TRBJ1-4 and V is TRBV5-1; a weak D match, TRBD1 (5 bases). The germline V gene has CDR1 SGHRS and CDR2 YFSETQ. There are 13 residues in the CDR3. Trimming took off 0 bases at V and 8 bases at J, with 8 bases between the two ends. Here the CDR3 DNA reads TGCGCCAGCAGCTTGGGGGACCTGGAAAAACTGTTTTTT. Translated, it gives CASSLGDLEKLFF.

This clone was seen just once. The chain employs TRBV5-1 and TRBJ1-2, with D uncertain. The V and J ends lost 7 bases and 8 bases respectively, with 18 bases between them. There are 13 residues in the CDR3. Germline CDR1 reads SGHRS; CDR2 reads YFSETQ. DNA of the CDR3: TGCGCCAGCTCCTTACCCCCCTACCCGGGCTACACCTTC. Its translation: CASSLPPYPGYTF. Supplemented by reference TRBV5-1 and TRBJ1-2, the full variable domain reads KAGVTQTPRYLIKTRGQQVTLSCSPISGHRSVSWYQQTPGQGLQFLFEYFSETQRNKGNFPGRFSGRQFSNSRSEMNVSTLELGDSALYLCASSLPPYPGYTFGSGTRLTVV.

This clone was observed a single time. The chain is built from TRBV6-5 and TRBJ2-1; unclear D gene. The ends were cut back, 6 bases at V and 5 bases at J, with 8 bases in the middle. Per the germline V gene, CDR1 is MNHEY and CDR2 is SVGAGI. The CDR3 consists of 12 residues. The CDR3 sequence is CASSNRDNEQFF. The DNA of the CDR3 is TGTGCCAGCAGCAACCGGGACAATGAGCAGTTCTTC.

This chain uses TRBV5-1 with TRBJ1-6, with D unresolved. CDR1 is SGHRS and CDR2 is YFSETQ in the germline V gene. The CDR3 loop spans 15 amino acids. V lost 4 bases, J lost 8 bases, and 16 bases lay in between. The CDR3 sequence: CASSVRGDRDSPLHF. CDR3 DNA sequence: TGCGCCAGCAGCGTCCGTGGAGACCGAGATTCACCCCTCCACTTT.

This clone was seen a handful of times. The rearrangement uses TRBV6-1 and TRBJ2-2; D possibly corresponds to TRBD1 (6 bases). Germline CDR1 reads MNHNS; CDR2 reads SASEGT. There are 14 residues in the CDR3. Trimming left V 8 bases short and J 0 bases short, with 10 bases between. The CDR3 DNA follows: TGTGCCAGCCAGAACAGGGCGAACACCGGGGAGCTGTTTTTT. This gives the protein CASQNRANTGELFF.

By sample fraction, this clone is medium-sized. This rearrangement joins TRBV9 to TRBJ1-3; D unclear. Germline CDR1 SGDLS, CDR2 YYNGEE. CDR3 length: 16 residues. Trimming pared 2 bases from V and 0 bases from J, leaving 12 bases between. CDR3 nucleotides: TGTGCCAGCAGCGTGGACTTAAGGGACTCTGGAAACACCATATATTTT. This gives the protein CASSVDLRDSGNTIYF.

In this sample, this clone turned up a few times. This chain links TRBV5-6 with TRBJ1-2; D gene unclear. The V gene lost 4 bases and the J gene lost 0 bases, with 7 bases spanning the gap. The CDR3 runs 13 residues. CDR1 and CDR2 from the germline V gene are SGHDT and YYEEEE. CDR3 region: CASSRPANYGYTF. In DNA, the CDR3 is TGTGCCAGCAGCCGGCCGGCTAACTATGGCTACACCTTC.

The CDR3 loop is CASSFGTLAKNIQYF. For the CDR3, the DNA is TGTGCCAGCAGTTTTGGCACCCTAGCCAAAAACATTCAGTACTTC. The chain couples TRBV6-6 to TRBJ2-4; D is undetermined. Germline values: CDR1 MNHNY, CDR2 SVGAGI (reference sequence). The CDR3 is made up of 15 amino acids. The germline V and J ends were trimmed by 4 bases and 0 bases, with 10 bases remaining between them.

The V gene is TRBV7-9, the J gene TRBJ2-6, with D perhaps matching TRBD1 (5 bases). CDR1 and CDR2 from the germline V gene are SEHNR and FQNEAQ (reference sequence). CDR3 size: 17 residues. V shed 4 bases and J shed 0 bases, with 13 bases lying between them. The CDR3 region has the DNA TGTGCCAGCAGCTCCACAGGCAGCCTCTCTGGGGCCAACGTCCTGACTTTC. This translates into CASSSTGSLSGANVLTF.

This clone has a handful of counts. The chain is built from TRBV27 and TRBJ1-6, with TRBD1 as a possible D gene (5 bases). The V and J ends lost 3 bases and 2 bases respectively, with 17 bases between them. Germline CDR1 reads MNHEY; CDR2 reads SMNVEV (reference sequence). The CDR3 runs 18 residues. CDR3 loop: CASSLRSGNAAYNSPLHF. The CDR3 coding sequence is TGTGCCAGCAGTTTGAGGTCAGGGAATGCGGCCTATAATTCACCCCTCCACTTT.

This chain links TRBV6-5 with TRBJ2-5, with 12 bases fitting TRBD2. V was pared by 6 bases and J by 5 bases, with 7 bases of the junction left unmatched. There are 15 residues in the CDR3. Germline V lookup: CDR1 MNHEY, CDR2 SVGAGI. CDR3 sequence (DNA): TGTGCCAGCAGACCCGGACTAGCGGGGTCTGAGACCCAGTACTTC. Its translation is CASRPGLAGSETQYF.

V usage is TRBV10-2 and J usage is TRBJ2-6, with D perhaps matching TRBD1 (6 bases). The CDR3 is 15 amino acids. CDR1 is WSHSY and CDR2 is SAAADI in the germline V gene. Trimming took 3 bases from V and 2 from J, leaving 8 bases between them. CDR3 bases: TGCGCCAGCAGTGATTCAGGGGCTGGGGCCAACGTCCTGACTTTC. This codes for CASSDSGAGANVLTF.

The gene calls are TRBV7-8 and TRBJ2-3; no clear D gene. This CDR3 spans 14 amino acids. The ends were cut back, 3 bases at V and 0 bases at J, with 7 bases in the middle. Germline CDR1 and CDR2: SGHVS and FQNEAQ. In DNA form, the CDR3 reads TGTGCCAGCAGCTTTTATGGCAGCACAGATACGCAGTATTTT. Protein sequence: CASSFYGSTDTQYF.

J is TRBJ2-7 and V is TRBV6-5, with 9 nucleotides matching TRBD1. Losses at the gene ends were 7 bases for V and 3 bases for J; bases not matched to a gene: 7. The CDR3 extends over 14 amino acids. The germline V gene encodes CDR1 MNHEY and CDR2 SVGAGI. CDR3 region: CASTRQGGYYEQYF. The CDR3 nucleotides are TGTGCCAGCACCCGACAGGGGGGCTACTACGAGCAGTACTTC.

This chain connects TRBV6-1 to TRBJ2-1; D may be TRBD1 (6 bases). The CDR3 loop spans 14 amino acids. V lost 8 bases to trimming and J lost 4 bases, with 15 bases between them. Germline values: CDR1 MNHNS, CDR2 SASEGT. The CDR3 loop reads CASVRSGVYNEQFF. CDR3 DNA: TGTGCCAGCGTTAGGTCAGGGGTTTACAATGAGCAGTTCTTC.

The rearrangement links TRBV5-1 to TRBJ2-2, with TRBD1 identical over 8 bases. Trimming cost V 1 base and J 3 bases; bases outside gene matches: 2. From germline, CDR1 is SGHRS and CDR2 YFSETQ. CDR3 length: 15 residues. The CDR3 reads CASSLYRGDTGELFF. DNA for the CDR3: TGCGCCAGCAGCTTGTACAGGGGGGACACCGGGGAGCTGTTTTTT.

A few counts support this clone. The rearrangement joins TRBV5-6 to TRBJ1-5, with D unclear. The V gene's germline CDR1 is SGHDT and CDR2 YYEEEE. V was shortened by 1 base and J by 1 base, with 12 bases between the two germline ends. There are 16 residues in the CDR3. The CDR3 bases are TGTGCCAGCAGCTTGAATGGGGATCCGAGCAATCAGCCCCAGCATTTT. This translates into CASSLNGDPSNQPQHF.